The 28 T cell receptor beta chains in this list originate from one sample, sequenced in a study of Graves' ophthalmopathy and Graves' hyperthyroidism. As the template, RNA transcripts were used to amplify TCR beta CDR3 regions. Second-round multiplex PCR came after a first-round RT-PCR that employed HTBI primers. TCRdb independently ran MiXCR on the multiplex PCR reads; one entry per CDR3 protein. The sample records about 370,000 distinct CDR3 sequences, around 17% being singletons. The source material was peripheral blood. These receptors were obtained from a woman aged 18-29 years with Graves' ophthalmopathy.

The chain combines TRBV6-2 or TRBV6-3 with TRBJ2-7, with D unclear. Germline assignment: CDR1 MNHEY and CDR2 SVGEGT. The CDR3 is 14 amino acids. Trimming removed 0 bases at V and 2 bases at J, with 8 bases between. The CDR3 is CASSYSDVTYEQYF. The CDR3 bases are TGTGCCAGCAGTTACTCGGACGTCACCTACGAGCAGTACTTC.

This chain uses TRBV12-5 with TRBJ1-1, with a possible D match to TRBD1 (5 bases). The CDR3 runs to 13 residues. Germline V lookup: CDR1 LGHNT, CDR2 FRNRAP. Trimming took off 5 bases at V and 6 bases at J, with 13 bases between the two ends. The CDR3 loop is CASGHGGRAEAFF. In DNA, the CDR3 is TGTGCTAGTGGTCACGGGGGGAGGGCTGAAGCTTTCTTT.

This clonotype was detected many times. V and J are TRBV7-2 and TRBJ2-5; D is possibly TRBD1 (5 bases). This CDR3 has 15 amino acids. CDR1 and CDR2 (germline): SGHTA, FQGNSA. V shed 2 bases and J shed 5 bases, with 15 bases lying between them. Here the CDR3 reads CASSLQGPPSETQYF. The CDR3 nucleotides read TGTGCCAGCAGCTTACAGGGCCCCCCGAGCGAGACCCAGTACTTC.

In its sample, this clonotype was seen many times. This CDR3 reads CASSPTGRETQYF. The CDR3 bases are TGTGCCAGCAGCCCTACAGGGAGAGAGACCCAGTACTTC. The chain recombines TRBV12-3 or TRBV12-4 with TRBJ2-5, with D possibly TRBD1 on 6 matching bases. The CDR3 is 13 amino acids. V lost 6 bases and J 4 bases, leaving 12 bases between the germline ends.

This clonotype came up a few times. This CDR3 is CASSFRTDAYEQYF. The CDR3 nucleotides are TGTGCCAGCAGTTTCCGGACAGATGCCTACGAGCAGTACTTC. V is TRBV28 and J is TRBJ2-7, with D perhaps TRBD1 (6 bases). The CDR3 covers 14 residues. CDR1 is MDHEN and CDR2 is SYDVKM in the germline V gene. Trimming removed 3 bases from V and 2 bases from J, with 11 bases in between.

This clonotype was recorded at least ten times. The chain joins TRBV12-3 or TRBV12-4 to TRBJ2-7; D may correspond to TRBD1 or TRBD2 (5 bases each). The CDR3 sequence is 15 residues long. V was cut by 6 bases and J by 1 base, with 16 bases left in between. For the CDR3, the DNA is TGTGCCAGCAGCCCTTTTTTTGGGGGTTCCTACGAGCAGTACTTC. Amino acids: CASSPFFGGSYEQYF.

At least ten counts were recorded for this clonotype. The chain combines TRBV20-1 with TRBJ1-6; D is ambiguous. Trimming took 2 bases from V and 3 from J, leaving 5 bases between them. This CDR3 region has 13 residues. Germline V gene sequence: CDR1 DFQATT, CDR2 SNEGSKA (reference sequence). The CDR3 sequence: CSARPNYNSPLHF. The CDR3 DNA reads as TGCAGTGCTAGACCGAACTATAATTCACCCCTCCACTTT.

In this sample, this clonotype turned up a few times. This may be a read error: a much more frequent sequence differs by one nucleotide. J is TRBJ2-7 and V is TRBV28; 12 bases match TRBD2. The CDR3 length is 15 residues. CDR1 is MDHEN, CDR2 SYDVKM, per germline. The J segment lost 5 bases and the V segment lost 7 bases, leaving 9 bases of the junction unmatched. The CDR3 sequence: CASNPSGRVSHEQYF. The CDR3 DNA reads TGTGCCAGCAATCCTAGCGGGAGGGTGTCCCACGAGCAGTACTTC.

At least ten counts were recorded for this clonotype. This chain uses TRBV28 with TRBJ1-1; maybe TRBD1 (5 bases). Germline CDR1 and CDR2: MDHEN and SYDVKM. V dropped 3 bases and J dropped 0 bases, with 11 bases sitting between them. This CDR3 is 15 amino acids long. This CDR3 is CASSFRRALNTEAFF. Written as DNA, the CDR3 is TGTGCCAGCAGTTTCCGCAGGGCCTTGAACACTGAAGCTTTCTTT.

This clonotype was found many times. The CDR3 loop reads CASSQDYTGLPQETQYF. In nucleotides, the CDR3 is TGCGCCAGCAGCCAAGATTATACAGGGCTCCCCCAAGAGACCCAGTACTTC. The chain combines TRBV4-3 with TRBJ2-5, with D maybe TRBD1 (6 bases). CDR3 length: 17 amino acids. Germline V lookup: CDR1 LGHNA, CDR2 YSLEER. V dropped 0 bases and J dropped 1 base, with 15 bases sitting between them.

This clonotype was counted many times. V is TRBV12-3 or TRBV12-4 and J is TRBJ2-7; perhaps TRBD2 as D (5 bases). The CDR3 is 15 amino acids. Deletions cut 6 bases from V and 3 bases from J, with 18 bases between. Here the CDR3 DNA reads TGTGCCAGCAGGTCCCCGGACTCCCCCAACTACGAGCAGTACTTC. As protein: CASRSPDSPNYEQYF.

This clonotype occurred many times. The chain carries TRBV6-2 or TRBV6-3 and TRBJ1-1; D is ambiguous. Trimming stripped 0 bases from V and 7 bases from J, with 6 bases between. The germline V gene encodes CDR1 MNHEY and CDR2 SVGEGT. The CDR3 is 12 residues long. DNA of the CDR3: TGTGCCAGCAGTTACTCGACGATTGAAGCTTTCTTT. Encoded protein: CASSYSTIEAFF.

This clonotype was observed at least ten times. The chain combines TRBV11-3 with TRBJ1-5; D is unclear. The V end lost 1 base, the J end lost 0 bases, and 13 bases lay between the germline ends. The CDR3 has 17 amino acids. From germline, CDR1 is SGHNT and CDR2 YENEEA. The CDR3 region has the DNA TGTGCCAGCAGCTTAGTCGTGTCCACCTATAGCAATCAGCCCCAGCATTTT. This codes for CASSLVVSTYSNQPQHF.

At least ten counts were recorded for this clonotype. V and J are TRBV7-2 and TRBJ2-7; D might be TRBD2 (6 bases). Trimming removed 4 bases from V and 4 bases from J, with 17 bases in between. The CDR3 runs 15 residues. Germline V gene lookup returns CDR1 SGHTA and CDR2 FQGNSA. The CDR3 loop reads CASSYDTGTRYEQYF. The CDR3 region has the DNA TGTGCCAGCAGCTACGACACGGGGACTCGGTACGAGCAGTACTTC.

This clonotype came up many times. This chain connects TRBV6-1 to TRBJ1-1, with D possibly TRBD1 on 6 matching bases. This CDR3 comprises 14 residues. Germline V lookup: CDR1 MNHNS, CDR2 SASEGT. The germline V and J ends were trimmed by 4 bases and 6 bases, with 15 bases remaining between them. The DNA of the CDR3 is TGTGCCAGCAGTGCCCTCGGGGGGGGGCCTGAAGCTTTCTTT. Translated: CASSALGGGPEAFF.

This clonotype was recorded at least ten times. CDR3 region: CATSRARGMSYGYTF. DNA for the CDR3: TGTGCCACCAGCAGAGCGCGGGGGATGAGCTATGGCTACACCTTC. V gene TRBV15 combines with J gene TRBJ1-2, with a weak D call TRBD1 (5 bases). V shed 1 base and J shed 4 bases, with 13 bases lying between them. The V gene's germline CDR1 is LNHNV and CDR2 YYDKDF (reference sequence). The CDR3 consists of 15 residues.

CDR3 region: CASSQTGNSDTEAFF. DNA for the CDR3: TGTGCCAGCAGTCAGACAGGGAATTCGGACACTGAAGCTTTCTTT. The chain has TRBV28 and TRBJ1-1, with 7 bases identical to TRBD1. Germline CDR1 MDHEN, CDR2 SYDVKM. J gave up 3 bases and V 5 bases, and 9 bases lay outside the gene matches. CDR3 length equals 15 residues.

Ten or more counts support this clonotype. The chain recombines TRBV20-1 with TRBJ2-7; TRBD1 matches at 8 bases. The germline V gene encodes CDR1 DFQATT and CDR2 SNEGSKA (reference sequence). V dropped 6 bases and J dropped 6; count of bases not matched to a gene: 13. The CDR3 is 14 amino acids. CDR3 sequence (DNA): TGCAGTGCCATCTTCCTGGACAGGGAGTTCGAGCAGTACTTC. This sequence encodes CSAIFLDREFEQYF.

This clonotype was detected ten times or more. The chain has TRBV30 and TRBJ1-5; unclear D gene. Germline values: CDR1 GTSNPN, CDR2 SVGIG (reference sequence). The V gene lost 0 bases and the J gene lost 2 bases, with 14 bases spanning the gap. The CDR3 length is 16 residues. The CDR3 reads CAWSVQGFGGNQPQHF. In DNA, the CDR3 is TGTGCCTGGAGTGTACAAGGGTTTGGGGGCAATCAGCCCCAGCATTTT. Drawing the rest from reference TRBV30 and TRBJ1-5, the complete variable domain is SQTIHQWPATLVQPVGSPLSLECTVEGTSNPNLYWYRQAAGRGLQLLFYSVGIGQISSEVPQNLSASRPQDRQFILSSKKLLLSDSGFYLCAWSVQGFGGNQPQHFGDGTRLSIL.

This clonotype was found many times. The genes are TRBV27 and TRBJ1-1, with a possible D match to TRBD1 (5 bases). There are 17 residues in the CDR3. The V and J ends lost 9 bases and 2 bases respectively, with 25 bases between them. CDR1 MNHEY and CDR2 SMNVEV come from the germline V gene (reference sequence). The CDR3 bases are TGTGCCAGTTCTAACTGGGGGATGAGTTTCCAAAACACTGAAGCTTTCTTT. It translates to CASSNWGMSFQNTEAFF.

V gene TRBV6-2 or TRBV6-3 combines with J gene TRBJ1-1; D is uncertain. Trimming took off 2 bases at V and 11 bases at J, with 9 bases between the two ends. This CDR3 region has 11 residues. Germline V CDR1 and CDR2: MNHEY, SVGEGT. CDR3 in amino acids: CASSYIGDAFF. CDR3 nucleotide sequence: TGTGCCAGCAGTTACATCGGGGATGCTTTCTTT.

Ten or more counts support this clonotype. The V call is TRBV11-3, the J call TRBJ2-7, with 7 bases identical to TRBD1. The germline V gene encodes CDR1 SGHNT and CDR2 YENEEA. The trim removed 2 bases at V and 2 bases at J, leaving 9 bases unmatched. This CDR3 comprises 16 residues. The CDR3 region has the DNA TGTGCCAGCAGCTTAAACGAATTCGGGACAGCCTACGAGCAGTACTTC. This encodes CASSLNEFGTAYEQYF.

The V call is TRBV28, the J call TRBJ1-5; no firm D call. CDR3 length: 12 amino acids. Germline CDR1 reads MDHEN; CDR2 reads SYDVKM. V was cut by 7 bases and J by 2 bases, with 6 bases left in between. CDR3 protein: CASIGGNQPQHF. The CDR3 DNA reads TGTGCCAGCATCGGCGGCAATCAGCCCCAGCATTTT.

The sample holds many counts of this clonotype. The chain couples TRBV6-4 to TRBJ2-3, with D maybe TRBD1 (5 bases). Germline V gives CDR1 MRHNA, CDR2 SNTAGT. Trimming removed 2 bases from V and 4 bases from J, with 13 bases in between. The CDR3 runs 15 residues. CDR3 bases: TGTGCCAGCAGTGACGCTGGGCAGGGTGCAGATACGCAGTATTTT. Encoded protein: CASSDAGQGADTQYF.

CDR3 coding DNA: TGTGCCAGTAGTATCGGAGAGGGCAATCAGCCCCAGCATTTT. Encoded protein: CASSIGEGNQPQHF. V is TRBV19 and J is TRBJ1-5; D gene unclear. The V end was cut by 3 bases, the J end by 2 bases, with 8 bases between. The CDR3 covers 14 residues. Germline CDR1 and CDR2: LNHDA and SQIVND (reference sequence).

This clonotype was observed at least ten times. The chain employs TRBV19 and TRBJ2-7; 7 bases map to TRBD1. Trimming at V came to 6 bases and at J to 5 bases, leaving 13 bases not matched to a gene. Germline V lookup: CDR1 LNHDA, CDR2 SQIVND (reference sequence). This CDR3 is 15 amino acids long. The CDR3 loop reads CASRPNGQVGDEQYF. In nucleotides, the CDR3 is TGTGCCAGTAGACCGAACGGACAGGTGGGCGACGAGCAGTACTTC.

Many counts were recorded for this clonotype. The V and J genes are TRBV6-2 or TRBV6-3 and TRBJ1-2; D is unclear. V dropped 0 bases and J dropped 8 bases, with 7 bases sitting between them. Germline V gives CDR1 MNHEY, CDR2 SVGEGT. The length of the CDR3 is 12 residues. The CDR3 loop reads CASSYSAGGYTF. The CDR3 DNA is TGTGCCAGCAGTTACTCCGCGGGAGGCTACACCTTC.

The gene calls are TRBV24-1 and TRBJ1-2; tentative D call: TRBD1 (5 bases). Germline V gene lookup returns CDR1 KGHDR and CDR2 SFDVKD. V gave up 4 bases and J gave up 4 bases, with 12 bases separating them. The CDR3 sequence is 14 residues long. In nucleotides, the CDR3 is TGTGCCACCAGTGAGAGGGACGTCAGCTATGGCTACACCTTC. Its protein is CATSERDVSYGYTF.